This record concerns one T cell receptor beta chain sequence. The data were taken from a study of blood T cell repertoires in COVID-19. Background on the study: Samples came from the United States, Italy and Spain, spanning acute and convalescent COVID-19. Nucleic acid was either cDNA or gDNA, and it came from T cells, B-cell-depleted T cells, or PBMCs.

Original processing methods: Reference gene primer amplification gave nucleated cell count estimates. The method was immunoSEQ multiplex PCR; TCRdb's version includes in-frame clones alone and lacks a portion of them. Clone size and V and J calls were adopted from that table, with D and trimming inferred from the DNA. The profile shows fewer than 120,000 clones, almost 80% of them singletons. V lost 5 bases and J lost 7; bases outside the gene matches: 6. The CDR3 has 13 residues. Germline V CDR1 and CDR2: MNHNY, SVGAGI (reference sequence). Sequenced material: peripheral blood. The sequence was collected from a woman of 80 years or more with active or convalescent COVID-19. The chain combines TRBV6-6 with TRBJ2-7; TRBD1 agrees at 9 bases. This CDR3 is CASSDRGTGEQYF. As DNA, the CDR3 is TGTGCCAGCAGTGACAGGGGGACGGGGGAGCAGTACTTC.